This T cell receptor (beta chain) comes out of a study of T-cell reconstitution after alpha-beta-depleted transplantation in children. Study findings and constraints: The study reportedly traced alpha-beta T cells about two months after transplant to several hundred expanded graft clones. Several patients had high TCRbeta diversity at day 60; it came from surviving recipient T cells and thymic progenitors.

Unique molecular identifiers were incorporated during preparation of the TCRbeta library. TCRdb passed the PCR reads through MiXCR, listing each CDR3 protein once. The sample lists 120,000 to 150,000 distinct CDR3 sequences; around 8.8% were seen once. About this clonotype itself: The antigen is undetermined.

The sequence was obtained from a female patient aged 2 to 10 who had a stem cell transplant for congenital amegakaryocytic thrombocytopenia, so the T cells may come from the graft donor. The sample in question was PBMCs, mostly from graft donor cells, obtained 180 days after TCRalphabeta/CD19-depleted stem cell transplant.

CDR3 protein: CSAKPPGLASYEQYF. Here the CDR3 DNA reads TGCAGTGCCAAACCACCGGGACTCGCCTCCTACGAGCAGTACTTC. The chain links TRBV20-1 to TRBJ2-7; maybe TRBD2 (6 bases). The CDR3 length is 15 residues. Trimming took 6 bases from V and 0 from J, leaving 18 bases between them. Germline lookup yields CDR1 DFQATT and CDR2 SNEGSKA (reference sequence).